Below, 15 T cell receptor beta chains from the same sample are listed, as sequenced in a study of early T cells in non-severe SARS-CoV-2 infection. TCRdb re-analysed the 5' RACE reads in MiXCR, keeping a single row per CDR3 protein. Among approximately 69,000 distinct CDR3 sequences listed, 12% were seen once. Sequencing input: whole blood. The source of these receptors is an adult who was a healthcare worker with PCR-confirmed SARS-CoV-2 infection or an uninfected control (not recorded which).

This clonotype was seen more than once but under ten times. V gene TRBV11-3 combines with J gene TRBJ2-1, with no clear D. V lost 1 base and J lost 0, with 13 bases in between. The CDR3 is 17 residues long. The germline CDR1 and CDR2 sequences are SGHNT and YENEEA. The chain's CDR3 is CASSLVLTESSYNEQFF. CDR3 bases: TGTGCCAGCAGCTTAGTTTTAACAGAGAGCTCCTACAATGAGCAGTTCTTC. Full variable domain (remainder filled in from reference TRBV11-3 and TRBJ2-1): EAGVVQSPRYKIIEKKQPVAFWCNPISGHNTLYWYLQNLGQGPELLIRYENEEAVDDSQLPKDRFSAERLKGVDSTLKIQPAELGDSAVYLCASSLVLTESSYNEQFFGPGTRLTVL.

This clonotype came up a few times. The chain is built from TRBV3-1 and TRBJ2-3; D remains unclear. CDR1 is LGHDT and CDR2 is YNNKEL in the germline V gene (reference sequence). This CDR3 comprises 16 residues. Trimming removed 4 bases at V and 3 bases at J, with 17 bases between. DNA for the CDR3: TGTGCCAGCAGCCCCAATCGAGTCCCGGTTACAGATACGCAGTATTTT. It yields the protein CASSPNRVPVTDTQYF.

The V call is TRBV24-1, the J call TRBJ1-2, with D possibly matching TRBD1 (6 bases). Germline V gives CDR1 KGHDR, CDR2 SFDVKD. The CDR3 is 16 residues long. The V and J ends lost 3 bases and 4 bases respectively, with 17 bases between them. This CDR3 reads CATSDVGGSLPYGYTF. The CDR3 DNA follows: TGTGCCACCAGTGATGTAGGGGGATCCCTCCCCTATGGCTACACCTTC.

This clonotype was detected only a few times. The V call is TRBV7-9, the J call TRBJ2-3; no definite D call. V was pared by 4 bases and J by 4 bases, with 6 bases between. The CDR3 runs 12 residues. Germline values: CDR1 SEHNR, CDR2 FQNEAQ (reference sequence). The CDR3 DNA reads TGTGCCAGCAGCTCGGGCCCAGATACGCAGTATTTT. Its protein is CASSSGPDTQYF. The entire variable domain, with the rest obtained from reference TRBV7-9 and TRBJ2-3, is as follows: DTGVSQNPRHKITKRGQNVTFRCDPISEHNRLYWYRQTLGQGPEFLTYFQNEAQLEKSRLLSDRFSAERPKGSFSTLEIQRTEQGDSAMYLCASSSGPDTQYFGPGTRLTVL.

The CDR3 DNA follows: TGTGCCAGCAGCCCCCAGACGGGGAATGAAAAACTGTTTTTT. Protein: CASSPQTGNEKLFF. The rearrangement joins TRBV14 to TRBJ1-4; D uncertain. This CDR3 spans 14 amino acids. Per germline, CDR1 SGHDN and CDR2 FVKESK. V lost 4 bases to trimming and J lost 5 bases, with 11 bases between them.

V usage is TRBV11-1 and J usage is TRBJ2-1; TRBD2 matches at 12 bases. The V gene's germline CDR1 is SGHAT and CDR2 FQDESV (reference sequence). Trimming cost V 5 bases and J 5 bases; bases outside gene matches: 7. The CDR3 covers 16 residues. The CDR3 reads CASSPRLAGVNNEQFF. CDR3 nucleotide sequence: TGTGCCAGCAGCCCGCGACTAGCGGGAGTTAACAATGAGCAGTTCTTC.

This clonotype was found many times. In DNA form, the CDR3 reads TGTGCCAGCAGCCCCGGACTAGAAGGGGCGCATGAGCAGTTCTTC. Translation: CASSPGLEGAHEQFF. The chain joins TRBV4-2 to TRBJ2-1; TRBD2 matches 7 bases. Germline V gene data show CDR1 as LGHNA and CDR2 as YNFKEQ. The CDR3 spans 15 residues. After removal of 4 bases from V and 8 bases from J, the junction contained 11 bases not matched to a gene.

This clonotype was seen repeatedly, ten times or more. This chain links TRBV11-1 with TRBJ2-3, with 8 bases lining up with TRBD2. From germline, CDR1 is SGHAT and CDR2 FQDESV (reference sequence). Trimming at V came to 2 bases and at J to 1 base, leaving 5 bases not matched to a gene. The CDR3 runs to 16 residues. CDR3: CASSLFSAGGTDTQYF. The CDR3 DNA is TGTGCCAGCAGCTTATTCTCAGCGGGAGGCACAGATACGCAGTATTTT.

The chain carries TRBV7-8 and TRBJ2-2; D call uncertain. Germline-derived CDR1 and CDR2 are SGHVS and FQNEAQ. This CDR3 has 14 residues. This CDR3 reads CASRVLQVAGELFF. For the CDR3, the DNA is TGTGCGAGCCGGGTACTGCAGGTGGCCGGGGAGCTGTTTTTT. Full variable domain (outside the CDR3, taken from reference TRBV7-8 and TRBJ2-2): GAGVSQSPRYKVAKRGQDVALRCDPISGHVSLFWYQQALGQGPEFLTYFQNEAQLDKSGLPSDRFFAERPEGSVSTLKIQRTQQEDSAVYLCASRVLQVAGELFFGEGSRLTVL.

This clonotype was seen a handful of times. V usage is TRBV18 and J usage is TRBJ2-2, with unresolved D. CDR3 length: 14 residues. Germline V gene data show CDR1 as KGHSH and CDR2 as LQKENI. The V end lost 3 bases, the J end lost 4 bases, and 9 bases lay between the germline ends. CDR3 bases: TGTGCCAGCTCACCTCGGGCGATCACCGGGGAGCTGTTTTTT. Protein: CASSPRAITGELFF.

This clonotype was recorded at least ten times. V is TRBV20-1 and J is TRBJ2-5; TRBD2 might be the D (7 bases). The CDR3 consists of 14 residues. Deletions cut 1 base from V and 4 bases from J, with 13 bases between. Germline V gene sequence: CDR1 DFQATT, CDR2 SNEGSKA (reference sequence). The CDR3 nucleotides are TGCAGTGCTAGAGGCGGGGGCGCGGTAGAGACCCAGTACTTC. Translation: CSARGGGAVETQYF.

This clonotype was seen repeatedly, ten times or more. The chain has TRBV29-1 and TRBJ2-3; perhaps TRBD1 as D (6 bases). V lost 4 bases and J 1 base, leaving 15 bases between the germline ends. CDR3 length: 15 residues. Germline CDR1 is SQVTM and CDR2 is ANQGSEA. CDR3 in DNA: TGCAGCGTTGCGTCGTTGGGGGCTGGCACAGATACGCAGTATTTT. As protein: CSVASLGAGTDTQYF.

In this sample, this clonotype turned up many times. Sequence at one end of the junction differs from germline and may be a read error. The CDR3 is CASSPQGAHF. The CDR3 DNA is TGTGCCAGCAGCCCACAGGGGGCCCACTTC. This sequence joins TRBV13 and TRBJ2-7; TRBD1 agrees at 9 bases. The CDR3 consists of 10 residues. Per germline, CDR1 PRHDT and CDR2 FYEKMQ (reference sequence).

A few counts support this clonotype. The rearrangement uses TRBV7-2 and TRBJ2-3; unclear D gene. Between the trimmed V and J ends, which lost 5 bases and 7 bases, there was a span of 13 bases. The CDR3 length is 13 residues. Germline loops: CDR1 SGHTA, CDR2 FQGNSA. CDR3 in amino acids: CASSPSPGYTQYF. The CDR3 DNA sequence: TGTGCCAGCAGCCCCAGCCCCGGGTATACGCAGTATTTT. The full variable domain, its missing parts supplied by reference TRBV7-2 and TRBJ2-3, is GAGVSQSPSNKVTEKGKDVELRCDPISGHTALYWYRQSLGQGLEFLIYFQGNSAPDKSGLPSDRFSAERTGGSVSTLTIQRTQQEDSAVYLCASSPSPGYTQYFGPGTRLTVL.

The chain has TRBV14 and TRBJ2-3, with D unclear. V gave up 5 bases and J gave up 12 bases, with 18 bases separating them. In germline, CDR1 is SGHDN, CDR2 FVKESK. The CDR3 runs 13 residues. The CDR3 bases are TGTGCCAGCAGCGGATCCCAGATATTCCCCCAGTATTTT. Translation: CASSGSQIFPQYF. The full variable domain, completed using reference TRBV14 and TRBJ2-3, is EAGVTQFPSHSVIEKGQTVTLRCDPISGHDNLYWYRRVMGKEIKFLLHFVKESKQDESGMPNNRFLAERTGGTYSTLKVQPAELEDSGVYFCASSGSQIFPQYFGPGTRLTVL.